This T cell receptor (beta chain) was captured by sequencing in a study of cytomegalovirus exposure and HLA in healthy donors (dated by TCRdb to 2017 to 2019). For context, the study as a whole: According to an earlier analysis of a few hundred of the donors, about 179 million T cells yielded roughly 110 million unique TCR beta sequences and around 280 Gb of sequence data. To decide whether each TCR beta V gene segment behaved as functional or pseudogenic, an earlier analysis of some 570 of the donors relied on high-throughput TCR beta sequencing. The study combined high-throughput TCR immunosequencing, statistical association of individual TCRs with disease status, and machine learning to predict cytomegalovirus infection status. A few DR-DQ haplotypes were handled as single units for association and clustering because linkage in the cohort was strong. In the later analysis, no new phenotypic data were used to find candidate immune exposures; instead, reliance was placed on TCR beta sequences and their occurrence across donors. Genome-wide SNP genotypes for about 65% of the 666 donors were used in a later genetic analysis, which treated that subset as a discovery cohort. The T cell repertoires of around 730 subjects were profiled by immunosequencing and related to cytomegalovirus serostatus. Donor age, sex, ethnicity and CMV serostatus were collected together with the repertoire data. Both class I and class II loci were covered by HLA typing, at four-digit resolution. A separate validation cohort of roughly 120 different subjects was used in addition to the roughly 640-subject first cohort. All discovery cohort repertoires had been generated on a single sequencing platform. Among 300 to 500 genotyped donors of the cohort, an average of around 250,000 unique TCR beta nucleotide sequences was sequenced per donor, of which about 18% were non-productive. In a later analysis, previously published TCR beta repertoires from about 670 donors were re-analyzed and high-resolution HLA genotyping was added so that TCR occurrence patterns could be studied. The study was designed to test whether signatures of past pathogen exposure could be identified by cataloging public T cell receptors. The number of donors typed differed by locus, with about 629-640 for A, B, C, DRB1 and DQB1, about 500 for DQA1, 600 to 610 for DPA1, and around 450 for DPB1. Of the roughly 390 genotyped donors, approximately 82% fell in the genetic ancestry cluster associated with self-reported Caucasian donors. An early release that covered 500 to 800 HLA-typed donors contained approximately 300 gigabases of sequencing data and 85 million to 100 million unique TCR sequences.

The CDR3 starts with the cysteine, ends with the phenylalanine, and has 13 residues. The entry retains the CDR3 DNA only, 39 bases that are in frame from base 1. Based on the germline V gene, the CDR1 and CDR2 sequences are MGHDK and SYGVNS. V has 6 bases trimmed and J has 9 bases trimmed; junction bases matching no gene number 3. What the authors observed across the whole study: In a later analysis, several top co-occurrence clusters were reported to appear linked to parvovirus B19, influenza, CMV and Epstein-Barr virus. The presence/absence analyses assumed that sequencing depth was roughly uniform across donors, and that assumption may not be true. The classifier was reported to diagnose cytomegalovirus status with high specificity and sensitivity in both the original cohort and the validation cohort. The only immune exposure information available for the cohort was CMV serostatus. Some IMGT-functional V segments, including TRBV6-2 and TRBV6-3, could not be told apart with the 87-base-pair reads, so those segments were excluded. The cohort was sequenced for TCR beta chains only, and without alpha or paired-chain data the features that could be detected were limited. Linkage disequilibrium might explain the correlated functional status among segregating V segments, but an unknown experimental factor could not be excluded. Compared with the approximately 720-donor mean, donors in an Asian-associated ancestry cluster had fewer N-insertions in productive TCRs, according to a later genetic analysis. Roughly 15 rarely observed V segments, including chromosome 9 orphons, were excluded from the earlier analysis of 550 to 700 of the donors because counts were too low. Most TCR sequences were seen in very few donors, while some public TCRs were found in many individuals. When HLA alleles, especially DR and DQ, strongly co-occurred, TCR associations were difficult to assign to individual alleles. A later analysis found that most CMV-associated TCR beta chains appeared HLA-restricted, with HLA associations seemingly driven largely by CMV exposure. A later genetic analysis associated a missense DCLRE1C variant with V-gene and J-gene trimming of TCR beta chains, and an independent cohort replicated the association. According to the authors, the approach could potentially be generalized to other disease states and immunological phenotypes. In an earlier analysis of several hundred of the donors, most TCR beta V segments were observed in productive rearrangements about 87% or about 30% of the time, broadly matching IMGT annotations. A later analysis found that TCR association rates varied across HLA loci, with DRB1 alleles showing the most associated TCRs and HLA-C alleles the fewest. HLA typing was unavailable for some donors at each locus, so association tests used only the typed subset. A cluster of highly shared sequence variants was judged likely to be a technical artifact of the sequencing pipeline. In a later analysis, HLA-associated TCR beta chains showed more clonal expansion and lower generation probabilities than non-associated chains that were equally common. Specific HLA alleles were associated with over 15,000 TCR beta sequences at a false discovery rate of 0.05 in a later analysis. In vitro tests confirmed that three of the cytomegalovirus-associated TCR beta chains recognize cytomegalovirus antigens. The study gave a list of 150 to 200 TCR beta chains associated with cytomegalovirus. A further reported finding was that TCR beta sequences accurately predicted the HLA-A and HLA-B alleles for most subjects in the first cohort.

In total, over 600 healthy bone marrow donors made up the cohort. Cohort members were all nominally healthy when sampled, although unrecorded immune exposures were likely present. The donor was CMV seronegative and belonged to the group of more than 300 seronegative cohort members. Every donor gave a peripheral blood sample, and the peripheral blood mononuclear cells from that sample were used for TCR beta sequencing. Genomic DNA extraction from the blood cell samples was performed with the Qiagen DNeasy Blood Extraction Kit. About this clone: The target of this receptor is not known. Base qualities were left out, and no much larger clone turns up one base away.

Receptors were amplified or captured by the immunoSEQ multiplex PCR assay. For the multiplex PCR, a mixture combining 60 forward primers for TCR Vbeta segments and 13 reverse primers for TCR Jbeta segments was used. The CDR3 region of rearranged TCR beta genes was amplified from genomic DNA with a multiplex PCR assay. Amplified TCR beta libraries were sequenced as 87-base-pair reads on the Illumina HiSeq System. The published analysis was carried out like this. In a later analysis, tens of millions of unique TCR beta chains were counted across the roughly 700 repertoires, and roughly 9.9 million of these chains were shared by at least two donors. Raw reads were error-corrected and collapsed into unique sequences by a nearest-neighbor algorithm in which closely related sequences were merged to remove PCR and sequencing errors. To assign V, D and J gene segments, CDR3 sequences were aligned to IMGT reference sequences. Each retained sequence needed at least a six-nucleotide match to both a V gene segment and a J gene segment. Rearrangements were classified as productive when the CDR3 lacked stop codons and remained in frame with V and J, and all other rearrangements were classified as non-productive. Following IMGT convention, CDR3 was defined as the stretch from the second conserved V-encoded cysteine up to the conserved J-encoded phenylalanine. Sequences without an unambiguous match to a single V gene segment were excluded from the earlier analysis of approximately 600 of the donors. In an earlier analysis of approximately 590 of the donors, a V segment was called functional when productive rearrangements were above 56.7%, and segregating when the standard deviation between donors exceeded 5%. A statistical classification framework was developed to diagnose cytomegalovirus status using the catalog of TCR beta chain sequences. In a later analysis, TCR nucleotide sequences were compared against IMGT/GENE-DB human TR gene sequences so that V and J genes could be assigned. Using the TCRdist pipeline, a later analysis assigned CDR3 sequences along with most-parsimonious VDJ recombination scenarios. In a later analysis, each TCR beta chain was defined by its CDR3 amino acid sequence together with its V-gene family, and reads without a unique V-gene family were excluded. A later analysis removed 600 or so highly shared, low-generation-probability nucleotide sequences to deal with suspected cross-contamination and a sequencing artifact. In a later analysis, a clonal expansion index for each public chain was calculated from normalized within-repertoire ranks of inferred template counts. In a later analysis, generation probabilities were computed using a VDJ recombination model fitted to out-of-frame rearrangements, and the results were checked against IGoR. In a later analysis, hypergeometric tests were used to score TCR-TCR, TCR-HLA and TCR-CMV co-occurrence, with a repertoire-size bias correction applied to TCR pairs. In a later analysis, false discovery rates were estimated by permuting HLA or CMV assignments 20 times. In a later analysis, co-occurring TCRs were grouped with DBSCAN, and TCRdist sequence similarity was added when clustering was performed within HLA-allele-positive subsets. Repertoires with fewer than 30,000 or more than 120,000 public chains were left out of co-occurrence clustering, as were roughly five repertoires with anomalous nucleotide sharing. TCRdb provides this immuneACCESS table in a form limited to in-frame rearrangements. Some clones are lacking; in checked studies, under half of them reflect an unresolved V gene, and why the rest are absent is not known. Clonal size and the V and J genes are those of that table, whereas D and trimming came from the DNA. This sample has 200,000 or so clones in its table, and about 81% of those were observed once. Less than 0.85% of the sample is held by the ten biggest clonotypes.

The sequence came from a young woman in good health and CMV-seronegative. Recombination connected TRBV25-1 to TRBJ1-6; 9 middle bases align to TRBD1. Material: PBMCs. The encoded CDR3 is CASSRDRVSPLHF. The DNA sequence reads TGTGCCAGCAGCCGGGACAGGGTTTCACCCCTCCACTTT.